The source of this TCR beta chain is a study of T cell responses to AZD1222 COVID-19 vaccine. This CDR3 has 11 residues. V shed 2 bases and J shed 4 bases, with 3 bases lying between them. CDR1 is SQVTM and CDR2 is ANQGSEA in the germline V gene. The method was immunoSEQ multiplex PCR; TCRdb's version includes in-frame clones alone and lacks a portion of them. Of under 85,000 clones in the sample, around nine tenths were seen once. The starting material was peripheral blood, obtained on day 0 of AZD1222 vaccination. V gene TRBV29-1 combines with J gene TRBJ1-3, with D unresolved. The sequence was obtained from an adult in good health. In DNA, the CDR3 is TGCAGCGTTGAATCAGGAAACACCATATATTTT. Its protein product is CSVESGNTIYF.